The next 15 T cell receptor beta chains were all read from a single sample in a study of blood T cell repertoires in COVID-19. Here immunoSEQ multiplex PCR was the method, and the copy in TCRdb shows in-frame clones only, minus some. Of some 340,000 clones listed, 90% are singletons. Sequenced: PBMCs or T cells enriched from blood (not recorded which). Receptors were obtained from a woman aged 30 to 39 who had been exposed to COVID-19.

The rearrangement uses TRBV5-7 and TRBJ2-2; 10 nucleotides line up with TRBD1. TRBV5-7 is an ORF for which the function is uncertain. V lost 4 bases and J lost 4; bases outside the gene matches: 13. The CDR3 loop spans 18 amino acids. CDR3 coding DNA: TGTGCCAGCAGCGTTGGACCCGGGACAGGGGAATTCACCGGGGAGCTGTTTTTT. Translated, it gives CASSVGPGTGEFTGELFF.

This rearrangement joins TRBV19 to TRBJ1-5, with no clear D. The V gene's germline CDR1 is LNHDA and CDR2 SQIVND (reference sequence). V was clipped by 3 bases and J by 5 bases, with 23 bases between them. The CDR3 has 18 amino acids. The CDR3 DNA reads TGTGCCAGTAGTATGGTCTCGTCAGGCCCCCTACGGTATCAGCCCCAGCATTTT. Its protein product is CASSMVSSGPLRYQPQHF.

The J gene is TRBJ1-4, the V gene TRBV29-1; D unresolved. Germline V lookup: CDR1 SQVTM, CDR2 ANQGSEA. The germline V and J ends were trimmed by 4 bases and 8 bases, with 17 bases remaining between them. The CDR3 spans 14 residues. The CDR3 nucleotides read TGCAGCGTTGGGAGGGCAGGTGTGGGGGAAAAACTGTTTTTT. Translated, it gives CSVGRAGVGEKLFF.

The V gene is TRBV15, the J gene TRBJ1-1, with 7 bases fitting TRBD1. CDR3 length: 15 amino acids. Trimming at V came to 0 bases and at J to 3 bases, leaving 4 bases not matched to a gene. CDR1 is LNHNV and CDR2 is YYDKDF in the germline V gene (reference sequence). CDR3 loop: CATSRDDRVDTEAFF. The CDR3 nucleotides read TGTGCCACCAGCAGAGACGACAGGGTGGACACTGAAGCTTTCTTT.

The rearrangement uses TRBV5-1 and TRBJ2-5, with TRBD2 matching over 8 bases. Trimming took 4 bases from V and 4 from J; bases not matched to a gene: 12. Per the germline V gene, CDR1 is SGHRS and CDR2 is YFSETQ. The CDR3 is made up of 16 amino acids. The CDR3 coding sequence is TGCGCCAGCAGCCCGGGACCGGGGGGGCCTGGAGAGACCCAGTACTTC. It is translated as CASSPGPGGPGETQYF.

This chain links TRBV14 with TRBJ2-7; 7 nucleotides agree with TRBD1. The length of the CDR3 is 16 residues. Germline loops: CDR1 SGHDN, CDR2 FVKESK. The V and J ends lost 4 bases and 0 bases, in that order; junction bases with no gene match: 9. CDR3 in amino acids: CASSLTQTGSSYEQYF. In DNA, the CDR3 is TGTGCCAGCAGCCTCACCCAGACAGGGAGCTCCTACGAGCAGTACTTC.

This sequence joins TRBV18 and TRBJ1-2; tentatively, D is TRBD1 (5 bases). The V end lost 2 bases, the J end lost 6 bases, and 16 bases lay between the germline ends. Germline CDR1 is KGHSH and CDR2 is LQKENI. CDR3 length: 15 amino acids. CDR3 region: CASSPSGEIGNGYTF. Written as DNA, the CDR3 is TGTGCCAGCTCACCATCGGGGGAAATAGGCAATGGCTACACCTTC.

This chain joins TRBV7-2 and TRBJ2-1; possible D gene TRBD1, 6 bases. CDR3 length: 15 residues. The germline gives CDR1 SGHTA, CDR2 FQGNSA. With 5 bases removed from V and 7 bases from J, the gap between germline ends came to 18 bases. The CDR3 DNA reads TGTGCCAGCAGCCCACCAGCCCGAGGGGGTAATGAGCAGTTCTTC. This codes for CASSPPARGGNEQFF.

The chain recombines TRBV6-5 with TRBJ1-2; a weak D match, TRBD1 (6 bases). The V gene's germline CDR1 is MNHEY and CDR2 SVGAGI. CDR3 length: 15 amino acids. Trimming cost V 6 bases and J 5 bases, with 19 bases left between them. CDR3 region: CASSLSVSGVYGYTF. The CDR3 bases are TGTGCCAGCAGCCTATCCGTATCAGGGGTTTATGGCTACACCTTC.

The V and J genes are TRBV4-1 and TRBJ2-7, with D perhaps TRBD2 (6 bases). This CDR3 region has 15 residues. In germline, CDR1 is MGHRA, CDR2 YSYEKL. V shed 6 bases and J shed 4 bases, with 19 bases lying between them. The CDR3 here is CASRVSLPGVYEQYF. CDR3 coding DNA: TGCGCCAGCAGAGTGTCACTTCCGGGGGTATACGAGCAGTACTTC.

The J gene is TRBJ2-2, the V gene TRBV24-1; no definite D call. The V gene lost 1 base and the J gene lost 4 bases, with 12 bases spanning the gap. Germline V lookup: CDR1 KGHDR, CDR2 SFDVKD. The CDR3 runs 16 residues. The CDR3 is CATSDLTQRRTGELFF. In DNA form, the CDR3 reads TGTGCCACCAGTGATTTAACGCAGCGACGCACCGGGGAGCTGTTTTTT.

The chain joins TRBV10-2 to TRBJ2-1; no firm D call. The length of the CDR3 is 14 residues. The germline gives CDR1 WSHSY, CDR2 SAAADI. V lost 4 bases and J lost 0, with 7 bases in between. The CDR3 loop is CASSVSVSYNEQFF. The DNA of the CDR3 is TGCGCCAGCAGTGTCAGCGTCTCCTACAATGAGCAGTTCTTC.

The V and J genes are TRBV4-1 and TRBJ2-7; 10 nucleotides line up with TRBD2. Looked up from germline, CDR1 is MGHRA and CDR2 is YSYEKL. V gave up 4 bases and J gave up 5 bases; unmatched junction bases: 11. The CDR3 consists of 16 residues. The CDR3 sequence: CASSRSGGTTIDEQYF. The CDR3 DNA is TGCGCCAGCAGCCGTAGCGGGGGGACGACCATCGACGAGCAGTACTTC.

This clone was recorded a few times. This sequence joins TRBV5-6 and TRBJ2-5, with 8 bases that match TRBD2. The germline gives CDR1 SGHDT, CDR2 YYEEEE. J lost 7 bases, V lost 2 bases, and 10 bases had no gene match. The CDR3 covers 15 residues. The CDR3 loop reads CASSFQRGSLRTQYF. CDR3 DNA: TGTGCCAGCAGCTTCCAGCGGGGGAGTCTAAGGACCCAGTACTTC.

V is TRBV6-2 or TRBV6-3 and J is TRBJ2-5; D is possibly TRBD2 (6 bases). CDR1 and CDR2 (germline): MNHEY, SVGEGT. V lost 4 bases and J lost 4, with 13 bases in between. The CDR3 spans 14 residues. CDR3 DNA sequence: TGTGCCAGCAGTTTCGTCGGGGGACGAGAGACCCAGTACTTC. Protein sequence: CASSFVGGRETQYF.